Each of the 12 T cell receptor beta chains below was sequenced from the same sample in a study of shared clonotypes between healthy human individuals (dated by TCRdb to the early 2020s). Library prep was done by the immunoSEQ multiplex PCR assay. TCRdb's version of the immuneACCESS table is confined to in-frame rearrangements and falls short of the full clone set. An unresolved V gene accounts for under half of the shortfall where checked; the remainder is of unknown origin. Across this sample there are roughly 1.4 million clones, with approximately 98.5% seen only once. 0.36% of the sample belongs to the ten largest clones. Sequencing was carried out using naive CD4+ T cells sorted from blood. In the paper's terms, the cell subset or site label means: CD45RA+ positively selected. Every receptor here comes from a young man in good health.

This clone has a single count. The rearrangement links TRBV7-2 to TRBJ2-5; D uncertain. V was cut by 1 base and J by 0 bases, with 6 bases left in between. The CDR3 is 14 amino acids. Germline lookup yields CDR1 SGHTA and CDR2 FQGNSA. In DNA, the CDR3 is TGTGCCAGCAGCTTAGGGCTTTACCAAGAGACCCAGTACTTC. Protein product: CASSLGLYQETQYF.

This chain joins TRBV19 and TRBJ2-1; D is ambiguous. Trimming removed 5 bases from V and 6 bases from J, with 11 bases in between. Germline assignment: CDR1 LNHDA and CDR2 SQIVND (reference sequence). This CDR3 has 13 residues. For the CDR3, the DNA is TGTGCCAGTAGTGTGGCAGTCCCCAATGAGCAGTTCTTC. It specifies CASSVAVPNEQFF.

The chain carries TRBV28 and TRBJ2-3; D not resolved. The germline V gene encodes CDR1 MDHEN and CDR2 SYDVKM. CDR3 length equals 14 residues. Trimming cost V 5 bases and J 6 bases, with 15 bases left between them. CDR3 loop: CASSPPTLRDTQYF. The CDR3 nucleotides are TGTGCCAGCAGTCCTCCAACCCTTAGGGATACGCAGTATTTT.

The V gene is TRBV5-1, the J gene TRBJ2-5; D gene unclear. The CDR3 has 14 amino acids. Germline CDR1 reads SGHRS; CDR2 reads YFSETQ. V was pared by 2 bases and J by 5 bases, with 13 bases between. The CDR3 DNA reads TGCGCCAGCAGCTTTTGGACCACTGGGGAGACCCAGTACTTC. Amino acids: CASSFWTTGETQYF.

V and J are TRBV5-1 and TRBJ2-3, with D unclear. The CDR3 sequence is 13 residues long. Germline CDR1 is SGHRS and CDR2 is YFSETQ. Trimming stripped 4 bases from V and 5 bases from J, with 11 bases between. CDR3 loop: CASSTLGVDTQYF. In DNA form, the CDR3 reads TGCGCCAGCAGCACCCTGGGCGTAGATACGCAGTATTTT.

As for this clone: Other DNA variants within this sample encode the same CDR3. V usage is TRBV11-2 and J usage is TRBJ1-2; D might be TRBD1 (5 bases). V lost 1 base, J lost 1 base, and 7 bases lay in between. The CDR3 covers 14 residues. Germline V gene data show CDR1 as SGHAT and CDR2 as FQNNGV. The CDR3 DNA follows: TGTGCCAGCAGCTTAGGGGGCAGTAACTATGGCTACACCTTC. The encoded protein is CASSLGGSNYGYTF.

About this clone itself: Other DNA sequences in the sample encode the same CDR3. The chain is built from TRBV28 and TRBJ2-7, with D uncertain. V lost 4 bases to trimming and J lost 2 bases, with 3 bases between them. The CDR3 consists of 11 residues. Germline V lookup: CDR1 MDHEN, CDR2 SYDVKM. DNA of the CDR3: TGTGCCAGCAGTTCACCCTACGAGCAGTACTTC. It specifies CASSSPYEQYF. The whole variable domain, filled in from reference TRBV28 and TRBJ2-7, reads DVKVTQSSRYLVKRTGEKVFLECVQDMDHENMFWYRQDPGLGLRLIYFSYDVKMKEKGDIPEGYSVSREKKERFSLILESASTNQTSMYLCASSSPYEQYFGPGTRLTVT.

The CDR3 region is CASSNRDRATEAFF. CDR3 DNA sequence: TGTGCCAGCAGCAACCGGGACAGGGCCACTGAAGCTTTCTTT. V and J are TRBV5-6 and TRBJ1-1, with 9 bases matching TRBD1. The germline gives CDR1 SGHDT, CDR2 YYEEEE. The length of the CDR3 is 14 residues. V was clipped by 4 bases and J by 4 bases; unmatched bases: 5.

V and J are TRBV7-8 and TRBJ2-3; 15 bases are shared with TRBD2. The V gene end was trimmed by 4 bases and the J gene end by 2 bases; junction bases not matched to a gene: 7. This CDR3 contains 18 residues. In germline, CDR1 is SGHVS, CDR2 FQNEAQ. CDR3 DNA sequence: TGTGCCAGCAGCTACTATGGGACTAGCGGGAGGACCACAGATACGCAGTATTTT. Protein: CASSYYGTSGRTTDTQYF.

The V and J genes are TRBV21-1 and TRBJ2-5; the table's D call TRBD1 went unverified against the DNA. TRBV21-1 is a documented pseudogene. CDR3 length equals 14 residues. CDR3 sequence reads: CASSKGQGGETQYF. The CDR3 DNA reads TGTGCCAGCAGCAAGGGACAGGGTGGGGAGACCCAGTACTTC.

This clone was seen a single time. The V call is TRBV5-5, the J call TRBJ1-5; TRBD1 matches 7 bases. This CDR3 is built from 14 residues. Germline assignment: CDR1 SGHKS and CDR2 YYEKEE (reference sequence). V shed 5 bases, J shed 0 bases, and the junction held 2 bases outside the gene matches. CDR3 sequence: CASRRDSSNQPQHF. In DNA, the CDR3 is TGTGCCAGCAGGAGGGACAGTAGCAATCAGCCCCAGCATTTT.

The chain is built from TRBV28 and TRBJ1-2; perhaps TRBD1 as D (5 bases). This CDR3 spans 14 amino acids. Trimming removed 5 bases at V and 5 bases at J, with 15 bases between. Germline V CDR1 and CDR2: MDHEN, SYDVKM. The CDR3: CASSPPGPSYGYTF. CDR3 nucleotides: TGTGCCAGCAGTCCCCCGGGACCGTCATATGGCTACACCTTC.